What follows are 31 T cell receptor beta chains derived from one specimen sequenced in a study of cytomegalovirus exposure and HLA in healthy donors (dated by TCRdb to about 2017). The library was generated by the immunoSEQ multiplex PCR assay. For the multiplex PCR, a mixture combining 60 forward primers for TCR Vbeta segments and 13 reverse primers for TCR Jbeta segments was used. Here the immuneACCESS table is served through TCRdb, limited to in-frame sequences with V and J called. Missing clones are a known gap in these copies; in checked studies unresolved V genes cover under half, and the rest lacks a known reason. The table for this sample lists about 96,000 clones; 65% to 85% of them were counted only once. Under 3.5% of the sample lies in the top ten. Sequenced sample: PBMCs. These TCRs come from a female donor in good health and CMV-seropositive.

The V gene is TRBV7-3, the J gene TRBJ1-2, with TRBD1 as a possible D gene (5 bases). V was trimmed by 5 bases and J by 6 bases, leaving 16 bases between them. Germline CDR1 reads SGHTA; CDR2 reads FQGTGA. The CDR3 extends over 14 amino acids. The CDR3 loop reads CASSPEGREDGYTF. In DNA, the CDR3 is TGTGCCAGCAGCCCCGAGGGCAGGGAGGATGGCTACACCTTC. Full variable domain (rest looked up from reference TRBV7-3 and TRBJ1-2): GAGVSQTPSNKVTEKGKYVELRCDPISGHTALYWYRQSLGQGPEFLIYFQGTGAADDSGLPNDRFFAVRPEGSVSTLKIQRTERGDSAVYLCASSPEGREDGYTFGSGTRLTVV.

This chain connects TRBV6-1 to TRBJ1-5; maybe TRBD1 (5 bases). The CDR3 is 14 amino acids. CDR1 and CDR2 from the germline V gene are MNHNS and SASEGT. Trimming removed 8 bases at V and 3 bases at J, with 14 bases between. CDR3 coding DNA: TGTGCCAGCGGGGGGAGGGGCCCCAATCAGCCCCAGCATTTT. Amino acids: CASGGRGPNQPQHF.

The V and J genes are TRBV15 and TRBJ2-3; no clear D. V was pared by 0 bases and J by 3 bases, with 4 bases between. Germline lookup yields CDR1 LNHNV and CDR2 YYDKDF (reference sequence). This CDR3 is built from 13 residues. CDR3 sequence: CATSRDRTDTQYF. The CDR3 nucleotides read TGTGCCACCAGCAGAGACCGGACAGATACGCAGTATTTT.

The chain couples TRBV5-1 to TRBJ1-6; a weak D match, TRBD1 (6 bases). Germline V CDR1 and CDR2: SGHRS, YFSETQ. Trimming left V 3 bases short and J 8 bases short, with 21 bases between. This CDR3 has 17 amino acids. In nucleotides, the CDR3 is TGCGCCAGCAGCTCGTCCCCCGGACAGCCCGGGGATTCACCCCTCCACTTT. Its translation is CASSSSPGQPGDSPLHF.

The J gene is TRBJ1-5, the V gene TRBV4-3, with D unclear. Germline V gives CDR1 LGHNA, CDR2 YSLEER. Trimming stripped 2 bases from V and 4 bases from J, with 6 bases between. This CDR3 contains 13 residues. The CDR3 DNA reads TGCGCCAGCAGCCAAAACATTAATCAGCCCCAGCATTTT. This gives the protein CASSQNINQPQHF.

The chain has TRBV29-1 and TRBJ2-3; the D gene is possibly TRBD1 (6 bases). Per the germline V gene, CDR1 is SQVTM and CDR2 is ANQGSEA. The CDR3 length is 15 residues. Trimming removed 1 base at V and 3 bases at J, with 14 bases between. This CDR3 is CSVEGAGRGTDTQYF. For the CDR3, the DNA is TGCAGCGTTGAAGGGGCGGGCAGGGGAACAGATACGCAGTATTTT.

The chain joins TRBV6-6 to TRBJ2-7; D call uncertain. The CDR3 length is 12 residues. Germline V gene lookup returns CDR1 MNHNY and CDR2 SVGAGI (reference sequence). V shed 6 bases and J shed 4 bases, with 10 bases lying between them. As DNA, the CDR3 is TGTGCCAGCAGGTATTCAGGTTACGAGCAGTACTTC. Protein sequence: CASRYSGYEQYF.

V is TRBV5-4 and J is TRBJ1-5; 8 bases map to TRBD1. Per germline, CDR1 SGHNT and CDR2 YYREEE (reference sequence). V lost 0 bases, J lost 3 bases, and 5 bases stayed unmatched. The length of the CDR3 is 16 residues. CDR3 residues: CASSLGGTGFNQPQHF. CDR3 coding DNA: TGTGCCAGCAGCTTGGGCGGGACAGGCTTCAATCAGCCCCAGCATTTT.

The genes are TRBV7-2 and TRBJ2-7, with TRBD2 matching 9 bases. The CDR3 has 14 residues. CDR1 SGHTA and CDR2 FQGNSA come from the germline V gene. V dropped 5 bases and J dropped 1; count of bases not matched to a gene: 3. The CDR3: CASSGTSSSYEQYF. CDR3 nucleotide sequence: TGTGCCAGCAGCGGGACTAGCTCATCCTACGAGCAGTACTTC.

The chain recombines TRBV6-5 with TRBJ1-1; weak D call: TRBD1 (6 bases). The CDR3 consists of 15 residues. The V end lost 3 bases, the J end lost 2 bases, and 13 bases lay between the germline ends. Germline CDR1 and CDR2: MNHEY and SVGAGI. DNA of the CDR3: TGTGCCAGCAGTTATATTGGACAGCGAAACACTGAAGCTTTCTTT. The encoded protein is CASSYIGQRNTEAFF.

This clone was seen a handful of times. The rearrangement joins TRBV4-1 to TRBJ1-5; the D is unclear. CDR1 is MGHRA, CDR2 YSYEKL, per germline. The CDR3 is 15 amino acids. V was cut by 5 bases and J by 1 base, with 12 bases left in between. The chain's CDR3 is CASSTGRESNQPQHF. The CDR3 DNA reads TGCGCCAGCAGCACCGGACGGGAGAGCAATCAGCCCCAGCATTTT.

V usage is TRBV4-3 and J usage is TRBJ2-1; TRBD1 agrees at 9 bases. Trimming at V came to 4 bases and at J to 7 bases, leaving 8 bases not matched to a gene. CDR3 length: 15 residues. CDR1 and CDR2 (germline): LGHNA, YSLEER. The CDR3 DNA sequence: TGCGCCAGCAGCCGCCCGACAGGGGGGCATAATGAGCAGTTCTTC. It specifies CASSRPTGGHNEQFF.

Details on this clone: This specimen includes other DNA sequences encoding the same CDR3. The CDR3 here is CASSPTENTEAFF. The CDR3 DNA sequence: TGTGCCAGCTCACCCACAGAGAACACTGAAGCTTTCTTT. This chain links TRBV18 with TRBJ1-1; no clear D gene. This CDR3 region has 13 residues. Per germline, CDR1 KGHSH and CDR2 LQKENI. V lost 3 bases to trimming and J lost 1 base, with 6 bases between them.

As DNA, the CDR3 is TGCAGCGTTGACAGGGGGGCGCAGAGCTACACCTTC. Its translation is CSVDRGAQSYTF. The chain employs TRBV29-1 and TRBJ1-2; 7 nucleotides line up with TRBD1. Germline loops: CDR1 SQVTM, CDR2 ANQGSEA. This CDR3 has 12 residues. After removal of 3 bases from V and 9 bases from J, the junction contained 7 bases not matched to a gene.

This clone was detected once. The rearrangement joins TRBV28 to TRBJ2-7, with TRBD2 matching 7 bases. Germline CDR1 reads MDHEN; CDR2 reads SYDVKM. V shed 7 bases, J shed 3 bases, and the junction held 12 bases outside the gene matches. CDR3 length equals 15 residues. The chain's CDR3 is CASTVAGETIYEQYF. The CDR3 DNA reads as TGTGCCAGCACCGTGGCGGGAGAGACGATCTACGAGCAGTACTTC.

The chain recombines TRBV10-3 with TRBJ2-7; 10 nucleotides agree with TRBD1. Germline trimming cut 3 bases from V and 7 bases from J; bases unmatched to any gene: 6. The length of the CDR3 is 14 residues. In germline, CDR1 is ENHRY, CDR2 SYGVKD. This CDR3 is CAISERQGAGEQYF. In nucleotides, the CDR3 is TGTGCCATCAGTGAAAGACAGGGGGCCGGGGAGCAGTACTTC.

This clone was recorded at least ten times. The chain combines TRBV6-4 with TRBJ2-6; TRBD2 agrees at 8 bases. J gave up 1 base and V 3 bases, and 5 bases lay outside the gene matches. The CDR3 is made up of 17 amino acids. CDR1 MRHNA and CDR2 SNTAGT come from the germline V gene. In DNA form, the CDR3 reads TGTGCCAGCAGTGATGGGCCTAGCGGGTCTGGGGCCAACGTCCTGACTTTC. This encodes CASSDGPSGSGANVLTF.

This clone occurred a few times. The J gene is TRBJ2-7, the V gene TRBV29-1, with TRBD1 matching over 10 bases. J gave up 2 bases and V 6 bases, and 4 bases lay outside the gene matches. This CDR3 comprises 13 residues. The germline gives CDR1 SQVTM, CDR2 ANQGSEA. The CDR3 spells CSVTGQGAYEQYF. CDR3 DNA sequence: TGCAGCGTGACAGGACAGGGGGCCTACGAGCAGTACTTC.

The chain has TRBV9 and TRBJ2-7; 10 bases align to TRBD1. The ends lost 1 base at V and 4 bases at J; junction bases unmatched: 2. The CDR3 runs 14 residues. Germline V gene sequence: CDR1 SGDLS, CDR2 YYNGEE. The CDR3 spells CASSVRDRGYEQYF. The CDR3 DNA follows: TGTGCCAGCAGCGTAAGGGACAGGGGATACGAGCAGTACTTC.

This chain connects TRBV5-1 to TRBJ2-7, with D possibly TRBD1 on 6 matching bases. CDR1 and CDR2 (germline): SGHRS, YFSETQ. This CDR3 is built from 14 residues. Between the trimmed V and J ends, which lost 6 bases and 5 bases, there was a span of 18 bases. In DNA, the CDR3 is TGCGCCAGCACCCCGAGGGGGTCAGGAAACGAGCAGTACTTC. Its protein is CASTPRGSGNEQYF.

The chain carries TRBV6-5 and TRBJ2-3; 9 nucleotides line up with TRBD2. The germline V gene has CDR1 MNHEY and CDR2 SVGAGI. This CDR3 contains 16 residues. The J segment lost 5 bases and the V segment lost 6 bases, leaving 12 bases of the junction unmatched. The CDR3 DNA reads as TGTGCCAGCAGCTACGGAGCGGGGGGAGGGGGAGATACGCAGTATTTT. This codes for CASSYGAGGGGDTQYF.

This rearrangement joins TRBV7-9 to TRBJ1-2, with unresolved D. Trimming stripped 3 bases from V and 8 bases from J, with 19 bases between. The CDR3 contains 15 residues. The V gene's germline CDR1 is SEHNR and CDR2 FQNEAQ (reference sequence). CDR3 DNA sequence: TGTGCCAGCAGCTTGGTTGGGGAGCCCCCCAGAGGCTACACCTTC. It specifies CASSLVGEPPRGYTF.

The chain combines TRBV30 with TRBJ1-6; 11 bases are shared with TRBD1. The V and J ends lost 2 bases and 8 bases, in that order; junction bases with no gene match: 8. Germline lookup yields CDR1 GTSNPN and CDR2 SVGIG (reference sequence). The CDR3 runs to 16 residues. As DNA, the CDR3 is TGTGCCTGGAGTAATAAAGGGACAGGGGGGCATTCACCCCTCCACTTT. Translated, it gives CAWSNKGTGGHSPLHF.

This chain links TRBV7-6 with TRBJ2-7, with D possibly matching TRBD2 (6 bases). CDR1 and CDR2 from the germline V gene are SGHVS and FNYEAQ. The CDR3 spans 15 residues. Trimming took 5 bases from V and 2 from J, leaving 16 bases between them. This CDR3 is CASSPRRGATYEQYF. DNA of the CDR3: TGTGCCAGCAGCCCCAGGCGGGGTGCGACCTACGAGCAGTACTTC.

The chain has TRBV28 and TRBJ2-1; 16 bases line up with TRBD2. This CDR3 is built from 17 residues. The J segment lost 9 bases and the V segment lost 5 bases, leaving 10 bases of the junction unmatched. Germline assignment: CDR1 MDHEN and CDR2 SYDVKM. CDR3 loop: CASSPPGTSGRVGEQFF. DNA for the CDR3: TGTGCCAGCAGTCCCCCGGGGACTAGCGGGAGGGTGGGTGAGCAGTTCTTC. The whole variable domain, filled in from reference TRBV28 and TRBJ2-1, reads DVKVTQSSRYLVKRTGEKVFLECVQDMDHENMFWYRQDPGLGLRLIYFSYDVKMKEKGDIPEGYSVSREKKERFSLILESASTNQTSMYLCASSPPGTSGRVGEQFFGPGTRLTVL.

This clone occurred once. The chain couples TRBV6-1 to TRBJ2-3, with 9 nucleotides matching TRBD1. From germline, CDR1 is MNHNS and CDR2 SASEGT. Trimming removed 5 bases from V and 4 bases from J; junction bases left unmatched: 4. The CDR3 has 14 residues. In DNA form, the CDR3 reads TGTGCCAGCAGTTGGACAGGGGCGGCAGATACGCAGTATTTT. Amino acids: CASSWTGAADTQYF.

This clone came up a few times. This chain uses TRBV4-1 with TRBJ2-2, with TRBD2 matching 8 bases. This CDR3 region has 17 residues. The trim removed 1 base at V and 2 bases at J, leaving 6 bases unmatched. Germline values: CDR1 MGHRA, CDR2 YSYEKL. In DNA form, the CDR3 reads TGCGCCAGCAGCCAAGTTGCCAGCGGGAGAAACACCGGGGAGCTGTTTTTT. Protein: CASSQVASGRNTGELFF.

The chain carries TRBV27 and TRBJ1-6; D not resolved. CDR3 length equals 15 residues. Germline values: CDR1 MNHEY, CDR2 SMNVEV (reference sequence). The V end was cut by 3 bases, the J end by 5 bases, with 11 bases between. The chain's CDR3 is CASSFTGINNSPLHF. The CDR3 nucleotides are TGTGCCAGCAGTTTCACGGGTATAAATAATTCACCCCTCCACTTT.

The rearrangement joins TRBV13 to TRBJ2-1; 10 bases line up with TRBD2. Germline V CDR1 and CDR2: PRHDT, FYEKMQ (reference sequence). The CDR3 sequence is 15 residues long. The junction had 0 bases not matched to a gene; V was cut back by 1 base and J by 3 bases. CDR3 in amino acids: CASSLVAGGYNEQFF. In DNA, the CDR3 is TGTGCCAGCAGCTTAGTAGCGGGGGGCTACAATGAGCAGTTCTTC.

The chain has TRBV5-6 and TRBJ2-7, with D possibly matching TRBD1 (6 bases). Germline CDR1 is SGHDT and CDR2 is YYEEEE. The CDR3 spans 14 residues. Deletions cut 6 bases from V and 1 base from J, with 14 bases between. The CDR3 nucleotides read TGTGCCAGCACTGAACAGGGAAGATCCTACGAGCAGTACTTC. As protein: CASTEQGRSYEQYF.

The chain combines TRBV6-4 with TRBJ2-2; 8 bases line up with TRBD2. With 3 bases clipped from V and 6 bases from J, the junction kept 6 bases outside the gene matches. Germline V gene data show CDR1 as MRHNA and CDR2 as SNTAGT. The CDR3 totals 15 residues. CDR3 nucleotide sequence: TGTGCCAGCAGTGAGAGACTAGCGAGCTCCGGGGAGCTGTTTTTT. It is translated as CASSERLASSGELFF.